Sequencing of this TCR beta chain was carried out in a study of blood T cell repertoires in COVID-19. Unmatched junction bases numbered 13, after V lost 3 bases and J lost 3 bases. The CDR3 is 18 amino acids. The germline V gene has CDR1 MGHRA and CDR2 YSYEKL. Assay used: immunoSEQ multiplex PCR; TCRdb lists only in-frame clones, some missing. Of under 300,000 clones in the sample, just under 85% are singletons; the top ten hold around 16%. This clone has just one count. The TCR sequence derives from a man aged 40-55 years who had recovered from COVID-19. The sample consisted of PBMCs or T cells enriched from blood (not recorded which). The genes are TRBV4-1 and TRBJ1-5, with 8 bases that match TRBD1. CDR3 DNA: TGCGCCAGCAGCCACGGGGCAGGGGGCTATAGACCCAATCAGCCCCAGCATTTT. Translated: CASSHGAGGYRPNQPQHF.